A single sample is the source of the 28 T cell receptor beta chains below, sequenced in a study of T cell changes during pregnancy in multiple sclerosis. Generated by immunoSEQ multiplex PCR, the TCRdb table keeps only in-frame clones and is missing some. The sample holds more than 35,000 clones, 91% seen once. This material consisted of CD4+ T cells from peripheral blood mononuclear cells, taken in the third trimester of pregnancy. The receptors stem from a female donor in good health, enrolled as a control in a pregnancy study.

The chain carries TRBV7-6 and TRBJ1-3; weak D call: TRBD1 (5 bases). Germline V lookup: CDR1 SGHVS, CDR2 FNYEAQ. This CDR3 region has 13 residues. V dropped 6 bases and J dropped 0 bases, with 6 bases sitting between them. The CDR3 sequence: CASRGLSGNTIYF. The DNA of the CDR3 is TGTGCCAGCAGGGGGCTCTCTGGAAACACCATATATTTT.

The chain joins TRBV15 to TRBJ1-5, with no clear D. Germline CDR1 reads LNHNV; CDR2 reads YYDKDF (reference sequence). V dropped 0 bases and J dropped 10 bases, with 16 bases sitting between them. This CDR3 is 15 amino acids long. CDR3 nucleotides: TGTGCCACCAGCAGAGATCAGCTCAGGTCCGGCCCCCAGCATTTT. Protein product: CATSRDQLRSGPQHF.

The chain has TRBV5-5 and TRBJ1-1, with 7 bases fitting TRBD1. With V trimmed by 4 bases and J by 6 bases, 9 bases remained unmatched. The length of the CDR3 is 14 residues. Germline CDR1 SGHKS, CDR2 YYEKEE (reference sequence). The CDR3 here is CASSRSNDRAEAFF. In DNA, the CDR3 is TGTGCCAGCAGCCGATCTAACGACAGGGCTGAAGCTTTCTTT. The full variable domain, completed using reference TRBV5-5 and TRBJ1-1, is DAGVTQSPTHLIKTRGQQVTLRCSPISGHKSVSWYQQVLGQGPQFIFQYYEKEERGRGNFPDRFSARQFPNYSSELNVNALLLGDSALYLCASSRSNDRAEAFFGQGTRLTVV.

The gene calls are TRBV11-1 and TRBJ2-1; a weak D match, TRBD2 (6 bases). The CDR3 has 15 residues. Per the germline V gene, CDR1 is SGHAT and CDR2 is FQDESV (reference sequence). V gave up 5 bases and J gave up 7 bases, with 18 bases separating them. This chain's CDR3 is CASSGLPGLSNEQFF. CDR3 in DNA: TGTGCCAGCAGCGGCCTGCCGGGACTTTCAAATGAGCAGTTCTTC.

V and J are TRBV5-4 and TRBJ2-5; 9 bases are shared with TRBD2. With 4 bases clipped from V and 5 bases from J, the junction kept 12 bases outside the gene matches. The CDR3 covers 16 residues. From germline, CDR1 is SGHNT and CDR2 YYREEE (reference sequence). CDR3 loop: CASSHPSREGRETQYF. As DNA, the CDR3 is TGTGCCAGCAGCCACCCTTCGCGGGAGGGCCGGGAGACCCAGTACTTC.

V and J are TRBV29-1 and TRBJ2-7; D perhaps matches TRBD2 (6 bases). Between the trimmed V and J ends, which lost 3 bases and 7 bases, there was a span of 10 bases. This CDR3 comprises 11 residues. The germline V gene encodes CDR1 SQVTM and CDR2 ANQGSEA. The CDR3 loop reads CSVDRAGEQYF. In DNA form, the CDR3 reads TGCAGCGTTGACCGGGCGGGGGAGCAGTACTTC.

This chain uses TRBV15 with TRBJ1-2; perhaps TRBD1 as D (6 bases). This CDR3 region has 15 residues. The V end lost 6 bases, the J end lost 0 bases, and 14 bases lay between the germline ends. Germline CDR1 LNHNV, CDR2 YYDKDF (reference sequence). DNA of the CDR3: TGTGCCACCAGTATGCCGGACAGAGCTAACTATGGCTACACCTTC. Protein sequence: CATSMPDRANYGYTF.

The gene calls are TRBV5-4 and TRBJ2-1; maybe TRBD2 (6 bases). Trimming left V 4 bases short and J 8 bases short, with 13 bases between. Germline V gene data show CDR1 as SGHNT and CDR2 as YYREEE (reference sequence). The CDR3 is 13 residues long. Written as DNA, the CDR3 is TGTGCCAGCAGCCCCGAAAGGAGGGATGAGCAGTTCTTC. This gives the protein CASSPERRDEQFF.

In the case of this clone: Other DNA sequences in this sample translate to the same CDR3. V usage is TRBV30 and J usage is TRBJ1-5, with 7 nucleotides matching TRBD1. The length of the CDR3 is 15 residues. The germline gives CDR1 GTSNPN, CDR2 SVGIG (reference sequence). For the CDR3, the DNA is TGTGCTTGGGGAACAGGGGACCGGTTTAATCAGCCCCAGCATTTT. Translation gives CAWGTGDRFNQPQHF.

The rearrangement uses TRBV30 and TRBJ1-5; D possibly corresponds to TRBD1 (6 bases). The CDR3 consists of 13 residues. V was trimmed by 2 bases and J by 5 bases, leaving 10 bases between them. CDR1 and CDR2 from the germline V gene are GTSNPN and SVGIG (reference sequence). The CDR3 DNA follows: TGTGCCTGGAGTTACAGGGCCCATCAGCCCCAGCATTTT. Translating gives CAWSYRAHQPQHF.

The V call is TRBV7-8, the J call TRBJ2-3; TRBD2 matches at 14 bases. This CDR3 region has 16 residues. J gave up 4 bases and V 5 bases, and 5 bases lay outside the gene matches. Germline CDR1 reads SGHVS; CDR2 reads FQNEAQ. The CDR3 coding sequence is TGTGCCAGCAGCAAAGGACTAGCGGGGGGCCCAGATACGCAGTATTTT. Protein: CASSKGLAGGPDTQYF.

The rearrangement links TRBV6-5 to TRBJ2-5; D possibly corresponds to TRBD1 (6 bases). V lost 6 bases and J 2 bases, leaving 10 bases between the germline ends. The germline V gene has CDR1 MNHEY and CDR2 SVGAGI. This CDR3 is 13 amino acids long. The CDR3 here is CASRFGQQETQYF. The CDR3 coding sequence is TGTGCCAGCAGGTTCGGACAGCAAGAGACCCAGTACTTC.

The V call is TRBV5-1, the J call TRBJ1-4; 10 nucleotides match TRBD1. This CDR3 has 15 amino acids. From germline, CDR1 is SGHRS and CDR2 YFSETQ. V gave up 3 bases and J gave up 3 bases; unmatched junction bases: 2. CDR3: CASSWGQGSNEKLFF. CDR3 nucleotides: TGCGCCAGCAGCTGGGGACAGGGGTCTAATGAAAAACTGTTTTTT.

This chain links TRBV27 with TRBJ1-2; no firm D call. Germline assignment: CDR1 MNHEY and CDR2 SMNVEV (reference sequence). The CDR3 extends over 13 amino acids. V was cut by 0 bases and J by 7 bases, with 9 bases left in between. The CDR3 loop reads CASSLSEGSGYTF. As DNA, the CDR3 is TGTGCCAGCAGTTTATCGGAGGGTAGTGGCTACACCTTC.

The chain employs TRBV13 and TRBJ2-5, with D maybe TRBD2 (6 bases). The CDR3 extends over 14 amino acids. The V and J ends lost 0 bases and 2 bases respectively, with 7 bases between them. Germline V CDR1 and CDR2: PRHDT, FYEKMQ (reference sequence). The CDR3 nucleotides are TGTGCCAGCAGCTTAGGGAGCGGGCAAGAGACCCAGTACTTC. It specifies CASSLGSGQETQYF. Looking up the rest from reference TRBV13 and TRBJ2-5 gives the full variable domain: AAGVIQSPRHLIKEKRETATLKCYPIPRHDTVYWYQQGPGQDPQFLISFYEKMQSDKGSIPDRFSAQQFSDYHSELNMSSLELGDSALYFCASSLGSGQETQYFGPGTRLLVL.

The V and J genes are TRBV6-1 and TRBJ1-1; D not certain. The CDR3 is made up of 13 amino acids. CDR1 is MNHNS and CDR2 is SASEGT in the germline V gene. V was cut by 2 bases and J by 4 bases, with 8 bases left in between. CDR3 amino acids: CASSERRGTEAFF. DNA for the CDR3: TGTGCCAGCAGTGAACGGCGGGGCACTGAAGCTTTCTTT.

The CDR3 nucleotides read TGCGCCAGCAGCTTGGCTACAGGGGGCAAAGAGACCCAGTACTTC. This gives the protein CASSLATGGKETQYF. The rearrangement uses TRBV5-1 and TRBJ2-5; 9 bases are a match to TRBD1. Trimming at V came to 0 bases and at J to 3 bases, leaving 3 bases not matched to a gene. CDR1 is SGHRS, CDR2 YFSETQ, per germline. The CDR3 runs 15 residues.

Here the CDR3 DNA reads TGTGCCAGCAGCTTAGAAGCTACTGGGGCCAACGTCCTGACTTTC. Protein: CASSLEATGANVLTF. The chain has TRBV7-2 and TRBJ2-6; D call uncertain. V was trimmed by 1 base and J by 2 bases, leaving 6 bases between them. Germline CDR1 and CDR2: SGHTA and FQGNSA. The CDR3 has 15 residues.

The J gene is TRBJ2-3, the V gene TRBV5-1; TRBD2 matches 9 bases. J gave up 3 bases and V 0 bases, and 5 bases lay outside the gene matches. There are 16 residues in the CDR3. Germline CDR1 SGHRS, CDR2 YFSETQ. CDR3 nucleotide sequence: TGCGCCAGCAGCTTGGGCTTGGGACTAGCAACAGATACGCAGTATTTT. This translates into CASSLGLGLATDTQYF.

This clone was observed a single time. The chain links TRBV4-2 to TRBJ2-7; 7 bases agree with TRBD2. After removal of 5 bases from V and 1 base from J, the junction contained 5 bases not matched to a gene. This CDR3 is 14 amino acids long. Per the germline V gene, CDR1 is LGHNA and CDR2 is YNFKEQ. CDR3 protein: CASSNTGGSYEQYF. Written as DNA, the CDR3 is TGTGCCAGCAGCAATACGGGGGGATCCTACGAGCAGTACTTC.

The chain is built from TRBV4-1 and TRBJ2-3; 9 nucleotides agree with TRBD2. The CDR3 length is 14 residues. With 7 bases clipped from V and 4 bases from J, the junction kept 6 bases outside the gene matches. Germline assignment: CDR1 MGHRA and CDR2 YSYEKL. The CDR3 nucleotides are TGCGCCAGCACACCGGGACTAGCATCAGATACGCAGTATTTT. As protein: CASTPGLASDTQYF.

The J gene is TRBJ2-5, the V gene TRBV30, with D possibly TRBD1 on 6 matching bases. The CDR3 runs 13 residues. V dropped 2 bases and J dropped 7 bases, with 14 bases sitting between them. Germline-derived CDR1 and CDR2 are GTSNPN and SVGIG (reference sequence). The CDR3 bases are TGTGCCTGGAGTTCCAACAGGGTTTCGACCCAGTACTTC. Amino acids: CAWSSNRVSTQYF.

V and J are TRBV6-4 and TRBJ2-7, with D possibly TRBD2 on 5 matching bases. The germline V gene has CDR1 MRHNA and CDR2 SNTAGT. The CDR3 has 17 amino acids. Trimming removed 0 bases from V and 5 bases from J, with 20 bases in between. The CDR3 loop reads CASSDSWGTPMRDEQYF. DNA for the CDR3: TGTGCCAGCAGTGACTCGTGGGGTACACCAATGAGGGACGAGCAGTACTTC.

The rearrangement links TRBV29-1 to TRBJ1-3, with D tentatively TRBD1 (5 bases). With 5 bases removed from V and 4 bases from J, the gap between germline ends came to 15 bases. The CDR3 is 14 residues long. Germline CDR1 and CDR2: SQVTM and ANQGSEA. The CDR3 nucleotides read TGCAGCGTTAGGGAGGACACCAGAGGAAACACCATATATTTT. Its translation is CSVREDTRGNTIYF.

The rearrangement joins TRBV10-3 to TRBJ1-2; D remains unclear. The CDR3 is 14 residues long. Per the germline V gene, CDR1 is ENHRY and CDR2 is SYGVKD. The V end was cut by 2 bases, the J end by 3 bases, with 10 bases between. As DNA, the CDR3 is TGTGCCATCAGTGAGACCCAGGTCTACTATGGCTACACCTTC. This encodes CAISETQVYYGYTF.

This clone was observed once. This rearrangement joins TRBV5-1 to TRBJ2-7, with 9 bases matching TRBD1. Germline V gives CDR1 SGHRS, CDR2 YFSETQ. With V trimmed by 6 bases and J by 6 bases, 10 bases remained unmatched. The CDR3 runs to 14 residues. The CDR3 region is CASTPWGQGSEQYF. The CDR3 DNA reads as TGCGCCAGCACCCCATGGGGACAGGGTTCCGAGCAGTACTTC. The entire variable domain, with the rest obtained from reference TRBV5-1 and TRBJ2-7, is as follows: KAGVTQTPRYLIKTRGQQVTLSCSPISGHRSVSWYQQTPGQGLQFLFEYFSETQRNKGNFPGRFSGRQFSNSRSEMNVSTLELGDSALYLCASTPWGQGSEQYFGPGTRLTVT.

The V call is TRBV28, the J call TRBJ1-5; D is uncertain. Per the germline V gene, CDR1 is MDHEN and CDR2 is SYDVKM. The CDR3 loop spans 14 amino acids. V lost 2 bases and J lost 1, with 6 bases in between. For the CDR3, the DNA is TGTGCCAGCAGTTTAGGCAGGAGCAATCAGCCCCAGCATTTT. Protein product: CASSLGRSNQPQHF.

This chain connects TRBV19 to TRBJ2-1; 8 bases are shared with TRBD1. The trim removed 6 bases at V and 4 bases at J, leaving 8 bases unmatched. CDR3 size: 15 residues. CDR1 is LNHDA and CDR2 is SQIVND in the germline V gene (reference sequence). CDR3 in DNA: TGTGCCAGTAGCCCACCGGGACAGGTATACAATGAGCAGTTCTTC. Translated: CASSPPGQVYNEQFF.